This TCR beta chain was sequenced during a study of cytomegalovirus exposure and HLA in healthy donors. Germline CDR1 GTSNPN, CDR2 SVGIG (reference sequence). This CDR3 spans 14 amino acids. It was with 60 Vbeta and 13 Jbeta primers that the PCR ran. Clones were read by immunoSEQ multiplex PCR, and TCRdb kept only the in-frame ones, dropping some. The sample holds about 120,000 clones; 65% to 80% are singletons and the top ten take less than 3.5%. Points on this clone: The target antigen is unknown. The junction does not match germline at one end; this may be a read error. The same CDR3 is also encoded by other DNA sequences in this sample.

Study-wide results and caveats: V- and J-gene trimming of TCR beta was linked (in a later analysis) to a missense DCLRE1C variant.

Sequenced: PBMCs. The chain uses TRBV30 and TRBJ2-5, with D maybe TRBD1 (6 bases). This clonotype originated in a woman in her forties in good health and CMV-seropositive. The CDR3: CAWGPQSIQETQYF. CDR3 sequence (DNA): TGCGCCTGGGGGCCGCAATCAATCCAAGAGACCCAGTACTTC. The full variable domain, rest sourced from reference TRBV30 and TRBJ2-5, is SQTIHQWPATLVQPVGSPLSLECTVEGTSNPNLYWYRQAAGRGLQLLFYSVGIGQISSEVPQNLSASRPQDRQFILSSKKLLLSDSGFYLCAWGPQSIQETQYFGPGTRLLVL.